The sequence of this T cell receptor (beta chain) was determined in a study of spatial heterogeneity in lung cancer. Time point reported: blood at routine non-recurrence follow-up after resection. This clonotype appeared a few times. TCRdb reprocessed the 5' RACE reads with MiXCR, giving one entry per CDR3 protein. The sample contains 85,000 to 100,000 distinct CDR3 sequences, 19% of which appear only once. The CDR3 has 15 amino acids. V dropped 5 bases and J dropped 1 base, with 14 bases sitting between them. The clonotype comes from a male donor with early-stage non-small cell lung cancer. This sequence joins TRBV12-3 or TRBV12-4 and TRBJ2-5; tentative D call: TRBD2 (6 bases). Sequences were derived from PBMCs, sampled at follow-up. The chain's CDR3 is CASSAGLAVQETQYF. The CDR3 bases are TGTGCCAGCAGTGCAGGGTTAGCGGTCCAAGAGACCCAGTACTTC.